This TCR beta chain was sequenced in a study of identifying expanded T cells in peripheral blood (dated by TCRdb to about 2019). Some background on the complete study: Four technical replicates, made by sequencing separate aliquots from the same pool of genomic DNA, were compared pairwise. Study-wide conclusions, independent of this receptor: The binomial model flagged around 1.2 differentially abundant clones between technical replicates but approximately 15 over roughly two weeks and over 18 over around four weeks. Variance in clone template counts between approximately 2-week samples significantly increased with total template count across all healthy donors. The authors expected biological variance in healthy repertoires might increase further over much longer intervals such as months to years. Across all healthy-donor time intervals, the beta-binomial model significantly lowered both the number of clones called differentially abundant and the false-positive rate.

About this clone: Its antigen remains undetermined. No much larger clone is present one base from it, and per-base qualities are unavailable.

During the collection period, no infections or other immune events were recorded for the healthy donors. To calibrate time-dependent variance in a beta-binomial model of T-cell clone differential abundance, blood repertoires from healthy donors were used as a training cohort. The training cohort included around ten healthy donors, of whom 3 were female and 7 were male. The donors were between roughly 25 and 70 years old, with an average age of approximately 47 years. Whole blood, obtained from a commercial supplier, was collected from each healthy donor at three time points spaced two weeks apart. For immunosequencing, genomic DNA was extracted from unsorted whole blood. TCRbeta CDR3 regions were profiled by bias-controlled multiplex PCR amplification of genomic DNA with the immunoSEQ Assay. Regarding the original processing steps: The absolute abundance of each unique TCRbeta CDR3 region was quantified after sequences were collapsed and filtered. Differential abundance was assessed using a binomial (Fisher-equivalent) model and a beta-binomial model in which time-dependent variance fitted from healthy donors was added. Clones with fewer than 5 combined templates were excluded, and clones with Benjamini-Hochberg FDR below 0.01 were called differentially abundant. Beta-binomial variance was modeled as a function of total template count across the two samples using the form v = (b*log(k)+a)^2. TCRdb re-hosts the immuneACCESS table, in-frame sequences only. Its copies lack some clones; in the studies checked, an unresolved V gene accounts for under half of them, and the cause for the rest is not known. The V and J calls and the clone size are those of that table, but D and trimming were determined from the DNA. The sample table holds tens of thousands of clones, of which roughly 81% were seen once. The ten largest make up 15% to 20% of the sample.

This receptor was taken from a person between 18 and 75 years old in good health. Sequenced: blood.

The DNA sequence follows: TGTGCCAGCAGCCCGGGCGGACTAACCGCGAACACCGGGGAGCTGTTTTTT. Translation gives CASSPGGLTANTGELFF. This sequence uses TRBV7-3 and TRBJ2-2; 6 matching bases give a weak D call of TRBD2. From the germline V gene, CDR1 is SGHTA and CDR2 is FQGTGA. Counted from cysteine to phenylalanine, this CDR3 has 17 amino acids. The sequence is cut down to CDR3 DNA, 51 bases in frame from base 1. Deletion took 5 bases off V and 0 bases off J, with a span of 16 bases between the germline ends.